This T cell receptor (beta chain) derives from a study of T-cell reconstitution after alpha-beta-depleted transplantation in children. This clonotype was seen only a few times. As yet, its antigen is unknown. Unique molecular identifiers were incorporated into the prepared TCRbeta library. TCRdb analysed the PCR reads with MiXCR anew, one entry per CDR3 protein. The table lists some 460,000 distinct CDR3 sequences, 15% to 20% of them singletons. Study outcomes and limitations: The origin of alpha-beta T cells about two months after transplant was reportedly several hundred expanded graft clones. Recipient T cells and thymic progenitors that survived gave rise to the high TCRbeta diversity observed at day 60 in some patients. Among T cells one year after transplant, newly produced cells accounted for most counts and diversity.

The CDR3 is made up of 13 amino acids. With 6 bases removed from V and 4 bases from J, the gap between germline ends came to 10 bases. The source of this sequence is a boy under three years old who had a stem cell transplant for Wiskott-Aldrich syndrome, so the T cells may come from the graft donor. Specimen: PBMCs, mostly from graft donor cells, collected 360 days after TCRalphabeta/CD19-depleted stem cell transplant. The V call is TRBV12-3 or TRBV12-4, the J call TRBJ1-5; D uncertain. CDR3 in DNA: TGTGCCAGCAGCCAGAGGTGGAATCAGCCCCAGCATTTT. Translated: CASSQRWNQPQHF.